The 8 T cell receptor beta chains below come from one sample, sequenced in a study of T cell changes during pregnancy in multiple sclerosis. Clones were read by immunoSEQ multiplex PCR, and TCRdb kept only the in-frame ones, dropping some. Of about 47,000 clones in the sample, over 85% were seen once. The input for sequencing was peripheral blood, taken in the first trimester of pregnancy. The receptors were sampled from a female donor with multiple sclerosis, enrolled in a pregnancy study.

The rearrangement uses TRBV7-2 and TRBJ1-2, with D perhaps TRBD1 (6 bases). V was trimmed by 2 bases and J by 7 bases, leaving 11 bases between them. The CDR3 length is 13 residues. Germline CDR1 reads SGHTA; CDR2 reads FQGNSA. The CDR3 bases are TGTGCCAGCAGCTTACCAGGGGTTCTTGGCTACACCTTC. It encodes CASSLPGVLGYTF. Filled out from reference TRBV7-2 and TRBJ1-2, the complete variable domain reads GAGVSQSPSNKVTEKGKDVELRCDPISGHTALYWYRQSLGQGLEFLIYFQGNSAPDKSGLPSDRFSAERTGGSVSTLTIQRTQQEDSAVYLCASSLPGVLGYTFGSGTRLTVV.

This clone is medium-sized (0.01 to 0.1%) in the sample. The chain carries TRBV6-4 and TRBJ2-2, with TRBD2 matching over 8 bases. Germline values: CDR1 MRHNA, CDR2 SNTAGT. CDR3 size: 14 residues. The ends lost 3 bases at V and 3 bases at J; junction bases unmatched: 0. CDR3 DNA sequence: TGTGCCAGCAGTGAGACTAGCGACACCGGGGAGCTGTTTTTT. Its protein product is CASSETSDTGELFF.

This chain connects TRBV7-9 to TRBJ1-3; TRBD1 aligns across 8 bases. The CDR3 extends over 14 amino acids. Germline V lookup: CDR1 SEHNR, CDR2 FQNEAQ (reference sequence). V dropped 3 bases and J dropped 8; count of bases not matched to a gene: 6. In DNA, the CDR3 is TGTGCCAGCAGCTTCGCCAGGGGGCGTGACACCATATATTTT. Protein product: CASSFARGRDTIYF.

The gene calls are TRBV19 and TRBJ1-5, with 7 bases identical to TRBD1. The CDR3 spans 16 residues. The germline CDR1 and CDR2 sequences are LNHDA and SQIVND (reference sequence). The trim removed 4 bases at V and 4 bases at J, leaving 10 bases unmatched. The CDR3 nucleotides are TGTGCCAGTAGTACTCGGCGGGACAGCGCGAATCAGCCCCAGCATTTT. This translates into CASSTRRDSANQPQHF.

The chain links TRBV5-4 to TRBJ1-1; D uncertain. Germline values: CDR1 SGHNT, CDR2 YYREEE (reference sequence). The CDR3 is 14 residues long. Deletions cut 0 bases from V and 3 bases from J, with 9 bases between. In nucleotides, the CDR3 is TGTGCCAGCAGCTTGGAACCGGGATACACTGAAGCTTTCTTT. Residues: CASSLEPGYTEAFF.

The chain recombines TRBV7-9 with TRBJ1-1; D not certain. V lost 1 base to trimming and J lost 7 bases, with 7 bases between them. From germline, CDR1 is SEHNR and CDR2 FQNEAQ (reference sequence). The CDR3 is 12 amino acids. CDR3 DNA: TGTGCCAGCAGCTTAGATGCCGGTGAAGCTTTCTTT. This translates into CASSLDAGEAFF.

The chain recombines TRBV6-5 with TRBJ1-1; D remains unclear. Germline V CDR1 and CDR2: MNHEY, SVGAGI. The CDR3 runs 13 residues. V was shortened by 5 bases and J by 0 bases, with 7 bases between the two germline ends. The CDR3 sequence is CASSPVLNTEAFF. CDR3 in DNA: TGTGCCAGCAGTCCCGTCCTGAACACTGAAGCTTTCTTT.

CDR3: CASSLQDTEAFF. CDR3 coding DNA: TGTGCCAGCAGTTTACAGGACACTGAAGCTTTCTTT. J is TRBJ1-1 and V is TRBV28; D uncertain. From germline, CDR1 is MDHEN and CDR2 SYDVKM. The V gene lost 2 bases and the J gene lost 3 bases, with 4 bases spanning the gap. The CDR3 runs to 12 residues.